This TCR beta chain was documented in a study of graft-versus-host responses after intestinal transplantation. Repertoires were generated with immunoSEQ multiplex PCR, while TCRdb's copy carries only in-frame clones and drops some. This sample has about 92,000 clones; about 90% occur once, and the top ten carry approximately 6%. The study's findings and limits: After transplant, early declines in HvG clones were associated with peak levels of circulating GvH clones. In patients with graft-donor T cell macrochimerism, allograft graft-versus-host to host-versus-graft clonal ratios were high.

Concerning this clone: Its antigen is as yet unknown.

The receptor was isolated from a human donor who received an intestinal transplant. The sequences come from unstimulated CD8+ T cells sorted from spleen or lymph node cells, collected before intestinal transplant.

CDR3 protein: CASSPTGGADYEQYF. The CDR3, as DNA: TGCGCCAGCAGCCCGACAGGGGGCGCTGACTACGAGCAGTACTTC. The V call is TRBV4-1, the J call TRBJ2-7, with 10 positions matching TRBD1. Germline CDR1 is MGHRA and CDR2 is YSYEKL. This CDR3 has 15 amino acids. V lost 4 bases, J lost 3 bases, and 6 bases stayed unmatched.